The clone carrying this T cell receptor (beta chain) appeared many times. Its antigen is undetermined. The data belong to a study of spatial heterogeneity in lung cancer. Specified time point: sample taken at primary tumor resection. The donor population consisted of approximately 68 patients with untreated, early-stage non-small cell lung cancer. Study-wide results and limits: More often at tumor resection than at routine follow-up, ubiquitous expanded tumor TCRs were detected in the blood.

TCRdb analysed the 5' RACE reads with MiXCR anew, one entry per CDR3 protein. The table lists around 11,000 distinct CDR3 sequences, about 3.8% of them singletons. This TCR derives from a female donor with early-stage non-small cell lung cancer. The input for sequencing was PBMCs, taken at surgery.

The CDR3 spells CATSDGGALAYEQYF. The CDR3, as DNA: TGTGCCACCAGTGACGGAGGGGCCTTGGCCTACGAGCAGTACTTC. The rearrangement joins TRBV24-1 to TRBJ2-7, with a possible D match to TRBD2 (6 bases). The V end lost 4 bases, the J end lost 2 bases, and 14 bases lay between the germline ends. The CDR3 consists of 15 residues. The V gene's germline CDR1 is KGHDR and CDR2 SFDVKD.